A selection of T cell receptor beta chains follows, all from one sample in a study of CD8+CD57+ T cells in acquired aplastic anemia. TCRdb called the reads again in MiXCR, with one record for every CDR3 protein. Of about 120,000 distinct CDR3 sequences in the sample, 45% to 60% were seen once. Sequenced material: sorted CD4+, CD8+, or CD8+CD57+ T cells (not recorded which) from PBMCs. These receptors all come from a human donor with aplastic anemia. CDR3s include the opening cysteine and the closing phenylalanine or tryptophan. D genes are given only for firm matches. Clone size, where shown, is once, few, many, or a class for clones that have expanded.

abundance	v_gene	d_gene	j_gene	CDR3aa	CDR3nt
few	TRBV15	TRBD2	TRBJ2-7	CATSRVTSGDYEQYF	TGTGCCACCAGCAGAGTGACTAGCGGGGACTACGAGCAGTACTTC
many	TRBV15	-	TRBJ2-7	CATSEDSDRYEQYF	TGTGCCACCAGCGAAGACAGCGACCGCTACGAGCAGTACTTC
-	TRBV7-8	-	TRBJ1-1	CASSLGMIEAFF	TGTGCCAGCAGCTTAGGAATGATTGAAGCTTTCTTT
-	TRBV20-1	-	TRBJ2-1	CSARTTLAFNEQFF	TGCAGTGCTAGAACTACGCTCGCCTTCAATGAGCAGTTCTTC
-	TRBV9	TRBD2	TRBJ2-7	CASSVTGGLGYYEQYF	TGTGCCAGCAGCGTAACGGGGGGACTAGGTTACTACGAGCAGTACTTC
-	TRBV2	TRBD1	TRBJ1-5	CAIRGTANQPQHF	TGTGCCATCAGGGGGACAGCCAATCAGCCCCAGCATTTT
-	TRBV7-7	-	TRBJ2-7	CASSLGQGSAYEQYF	TGTGCCAGCAGCTTAGGGCAGGGCAGCGCCTACGAGCAGTACTTC
once	TRBV19	-	TRBJ1-5	CASRPWGANQPQHF	TGTGCCAGTAGGCCTTGGGGGGCGAATCAGCCCCAGCATTTT
-	TRBV20-1	-	TRBJ2-5	CSARDLGQETQYF	TGCAGTGCTAGAGATTTGGGACAAGAGACCCAGTACTTC
-	TRBV19	TRBD1	TRBJ2-2	CASGNRGSTGELFF	TGTGCCAGTGGAAACAGGGGGTCTACCGGGGAGCTGTTTTTT
-	TRBV19	-	TRBJ1-5	CASSINGRGNQPQHF	TGTGCCAGTAGTATAAACGGCAGGGGCAATCAGCCCCAGCATTTT
-	TRBV6-5	TRBD1	TRBJ1-1	CASTPRDRGSTEAFF	TGTGCCAGCACCCCCCGAGACAGGGGGAGCACTGAAGCTTTCTTT
-	TRBV7-6	-	TRBJ2-3	CASSPPSTDTQYF	TGTGCCAGCAGCCCCCCCAGCACAGATACGCAGTATTTT
few	TRBV24-1	-	TRBJ2-3	CATSDTRQAGTDTQYF	TGTGCCACCAGTGATACTAGGCAGGCAGGCACAGATACGCAGTATTTT
-	TRBV19	-	TRBJ1-3	CASSRGGGSRNTIYF	TGTGCCAGTAGTAGGGGCGGCGGCAGCAGAAACACCATATATTTT
-	TRBV7-6	-	TRBJ1-1	CASSLGSGGTSNTEAFF	TGTGCCAGCAGCTTAGGGTCTGGGGGGACATCGAACACTGAAGCTTTCTTT
-	TRBV15	TRBD1	TRBJ1-5	CATSRAQGANQPQHF	TGTGCCACCAGCAGAGCCCAGGGGGCTAATCAGCCCCAGCATTTT
many	TRBV2	-	TRBJ2-5	CASTSGEEETQYF	TGTGCCAGCACATCAGGGGAGGAAGAGACCCAGTACTTC
-	TRBV19	TRBD2	TRBJ2-1	CASSGTSGGLDEQFF	TGTGCCAGTAGTGGAACTAGCGGGGGGTTAGATGAGCAGTTCTTC
many	TRBV5-1	-	TRBJ2-7	CASSQYLTAEYEQYF	TGCGCCAGCAGCCAGTATCTGACAGCAGAATACGAGCAGTACTTC
-	TRBV4-2	-	TRBJ1-6	CASSQDREKGNYNSPLHF	TGTGCCAGCAGCCAAGATCGGGAAAAGGGAAACTACAATTCACCCCTCCACTTT
-	TRBV7-2	-	TRBJ2-5	CASSLIGFQETQYF	TGTGCCAGCAGCTTAATCGGGTTTCAAGAGACCCAGTACTTC
-	TRBV15	-	TRBJ2-7	CATSRDQTVSYEQYF	TGTGCCACCAGCAGAGATCAAACAGTCTCCTACGAGCAGTACTTC
few	TRBV24-1	-	TRBJ2-3	CATSGYSGDSTDTQYF	TGTGCCACCAGTGGCTATTCAGGGGATTCCACAGATACGCAGTATTTT
few	TRBV20-1	-	TRBJ2-7	CSARVTGYEQYF	TGCAGTGCTAGAGTGACAGGCTACGAGCAGTACTTC
-	TRBV20-1	TRBD2	TRBJ2-7	CSAKKRGYEQYF	TGCAGTGCTAAGAAGCGGGGGTACGAGCAGTACTTC
-	TRBV24-1	TRBD1	TRBJ2-2	CATLDRGTGELFF	TGTGCCACCCTTGACAGGGGTACCGGGGAGCTGTTTTTT
many	TRBV29-1	-	TRBJ1-2	CSALPKTNYGYTF	TGCAGCGCCCTCCCCAAGACTAACTATGGCTACACCTTC
many	TRBV29-1	-	TRBJ2-3	CSVARVGGMNTQYF	TGCAGCGTCGCTAGGGTGGGAGGCATGAATACGCAGTATTTT
-	TRBV11-2	TRBD1	TRBJ1-6	CASSLEGQGRKTSPLHF	TGTGCCAGCAGCTTAGAAGGACAGGGGAGGAAAACTTCACCCCTCCACTTT
many	TRBV19	-	TRBJ1-1	CASSSFGANTEAFF	TGTGCCAGTAGTTCGTTCGGGGCGAACACTGAAGCTTTCTTT
-	TRBV11-3	TRBD2	TRBJ2-5	CASGGGRVETQYF	TGTGCCAGCGGTGGAGGGAGGGTAGAGACCCAGTACTTC
few	TRBV7-7	-	TRBJ2-5	CASSLGRQVRGETQYF	TGTGCCAGCAGCTTAGGAAGACAGGTTCGAGGAGAGACCCAGTACTTC
few	TRBV10-3	TRBD1	TRBJ1-1	CAISDHDRGPNPNTEAFF	TGTGCCATCAGTGACCACGACAGGGGACCGAACCCGAACACTGAAGCTTTCTTT
-	TRBV6-1	-	TRBJ1-1	CASSARGPNTEAFF	TGTGCCAGCAGTGCCCGGGGTCCGAACACTGAAGCTTTCTTT
-	TRBV6-1	-	TRBJ1-3	CASTGSSGNTIYF	TGTGCCAGCACCGGGAGCTCTGGAAACACCATATATTTT
many	TRBV5-8	-	TRBJ1-1	CASSSWASTEAFF	TGTGCCAGCAGCTCTTGGGCCAGCACTGAAGCTTTCTTT
-	TRBV19	-	TRBJ2-2	CASSKGGRGLFF	TGTGCCAGTAGTAAAGGAGGCAGGGGGCTGTTTTTT
-	TRBV7-3	TRBD1	TRBJ2-6	CASSSGQGAIGANVLTF	TGTGCCAGCAGCTCCGGACAGGGGGCGATAGGGGCCAACGTCCTGACTTTC
-	TRBV19	-	TRBJ1-5	CASHNRVADQPQHF	TGTGCCAGTCATAACAGGGTAGCGGATCAGCCCCAGCATTTT
-	TRBV7-2	-	TRBJ2-7	CASSFGEYEQYF	TGTGCCAGCAGCTTCGGGGAGTACGAGCAGTACTTC
-	TRBV24-1	-	TRBJ2-1	CATSDPQTHSEQFF	TGTGCCACCAGTGACCCTCAGACCCACAGTGAGCAGTTCTTC
few	TRBV20-1	TRBD2	TRBJ2-3	CSARVFGTSGGGDTQYF	TGCAGTGCTAGGGTCTTCGGGACTAGCGGGGGGGGAGATACGCAGTATTTT
few	TRBV6-4	TRBD2	TRBJ2-1	CASKAGDSYNEQFF	TGTGCCAGCAAGGCGGGGGACTCCTACAATGAGCAGTTCTTC
many	TRBV7-3	-	TRBJ2-3	CASSPLRERSTDTQYF	TGTGCCAGCAGCCCCCTAAGGGAACGATCCACAGATACGCAGTATTTT
-	TRBV20-1	TRBD2	TRBJ2-7	CSARGPGQRGDEQYF	TGCAGTGCTAGAGGCCCGGGACAGCGGGGGGACGAGCAGTACTTC